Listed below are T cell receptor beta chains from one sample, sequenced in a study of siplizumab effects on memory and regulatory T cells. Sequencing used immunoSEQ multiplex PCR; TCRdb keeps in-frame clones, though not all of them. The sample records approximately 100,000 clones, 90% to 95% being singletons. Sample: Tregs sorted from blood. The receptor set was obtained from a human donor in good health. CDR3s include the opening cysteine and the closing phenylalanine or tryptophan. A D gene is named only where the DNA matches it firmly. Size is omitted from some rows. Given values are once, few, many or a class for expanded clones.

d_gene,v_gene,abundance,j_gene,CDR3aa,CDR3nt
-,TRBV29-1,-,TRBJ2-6,CSGQSLGANVLTF,TGCAGCGGGCAATCGCTAGGGGCCAACGTCCTGACTTTC
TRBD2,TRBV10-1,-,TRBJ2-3,CASSDSGRATDTQYF,TGCGCCAGCAGTGATAGCGGGAGGGCCACAGATACGCAGTATTTT
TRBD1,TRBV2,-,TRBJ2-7,CASSDRGVNEQYF,TGTGCCAGCAGCGACAGGGGGGTCAACGAGCAGTACTTC
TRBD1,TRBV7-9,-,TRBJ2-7,CASSLGRTGAHEQYF,TGTGCCAGCAGCTTAGGAAGGACAGGGGCCCACGAGCAGTACTTC
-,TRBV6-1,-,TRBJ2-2,CASSARETAVTGELFF,TGTGCCAGCAGTGCTCGGGAGACAGCAGTGACCGGGGAGCTGTTTTTT
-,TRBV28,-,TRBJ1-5,CASRTQGGSNQPQHF,TGTGCCAGCAGAACCCAGGGAGGAAGCAATCAGCCCCAGCATTTT
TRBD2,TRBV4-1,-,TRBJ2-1,CASSQDGGSFNEQFF,TGCGCCAGCAGCCAAGATGGCGGGAGTTTCAATGAGCAGTTCTTC
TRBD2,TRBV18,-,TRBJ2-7,CASSPLPSGSLYEQYF,TGTGCCAGCTCACCTTTGCCTAGCGGCTCTCTCTACGAGCAGTACTTC
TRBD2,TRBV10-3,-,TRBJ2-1,CAISYYVAGVAYNEQFF,TGTGCCATCAGCTATTACGTAGCGGGGGTCGCCTACAATGAGCAGTTCTTC
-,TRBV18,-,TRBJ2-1,CASSNTPGPPLNEQFF,TGTGCCAGCTCGAACACTCCGGGGCCCCCTCTCAATGAGCAGTTCTTC
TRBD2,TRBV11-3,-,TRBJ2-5,CASSLGAGLAGVETQYF,TGTGCCAGCAGCTTAGGGGCTGGTCTAGCGGGAGTTGAGACCCAGTACTTC
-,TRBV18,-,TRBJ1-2,CASSPGVNYGYTF,TGTGCCAGCTCACCCGGAGTCAACTATGGCTACACCTTC
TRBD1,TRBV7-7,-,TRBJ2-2,CASSWDRASTGELFF,TGTGCCAGCAGCTGGGACAGGGCGAGCACCGGGGAGCTGTTTTTT
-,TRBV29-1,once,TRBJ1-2,CSVLFRVSGYGYTF,TGCAGCGTTCTGTTTAGGGTTTCGGGCTATGGCTACACCTTC
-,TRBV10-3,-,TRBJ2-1,CAISKGGNEQFF,TGTGCCATCAGTAAAGGGGGTAATGAGCAGTTCTTC
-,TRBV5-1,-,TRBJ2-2,CASSSVSIGELFF,TGCGCCAGCAGCTCCGTTAGTATCGGGGAGCTGTTTTTT
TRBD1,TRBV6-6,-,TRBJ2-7,CASSYTGTVYEQYF,TGTGCCAGCAGTTACACCGGGACAGTATACGAGCAGTACTTC
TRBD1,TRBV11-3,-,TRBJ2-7,CASSYRDSFDEQYF,TGTGCCAGCAGCTACCGGGACAGTTTTGACGAGCAGTACTTC
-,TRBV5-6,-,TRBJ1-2,CASTQVRVAGYTF,TGTGCCAGCACCCAAGTCAGGGTAGCAGGCTACACCTTC
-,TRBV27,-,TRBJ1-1,CASSLFMVRLGRVNTEAFF,TGTGCCAGCAGTTTATTCATGGTTCGTTTGGGCCGAGTGAACACTGAAGCTTTCTTT
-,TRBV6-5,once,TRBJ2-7,CASRYREWDYEQYF,TGTGCCAGCAGATACAGGGAATGGGACTACGAGCAGTACTTC
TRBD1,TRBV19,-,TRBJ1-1,CASSKDRGGTEAFF,TGTGCCAGTAGTAAGGACAGGGGGGGGACTGAAGCTTTCTTT
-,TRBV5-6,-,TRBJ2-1,CASSASWGYNEQFF,TGTGCCAGCAGCGCATCATGGGGGTACAATGAGCAGTTCTTC
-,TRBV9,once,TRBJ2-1,CASSARDTLHGNEQFF,TGTGCCAGCAGCGCCCGGGACACCCTCCACGGCAATGAGCAGTTCTTC
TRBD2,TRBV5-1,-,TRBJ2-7,CASSLRRGVPTYEQYF,TGCGCCAGCAGCTTGAGGCGGGGGGTGCCAACCTACGAGCAGTACTTC
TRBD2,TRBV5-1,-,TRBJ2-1,CASSSVGLDSSYNEQFF,TGCGCCAGCAGCTCGGTCGGACTAGATTCCTCCTACAATGAGCAGTTCTTC
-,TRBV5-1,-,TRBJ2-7,CASSFSFSARRGSTYEQYF,TGCGCCAGCAGCTTTTCTTTTTCAGCCCGAAGAGGTAGTACCTACGAGCAGTACTTC
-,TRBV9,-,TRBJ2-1,CASSPLVTALNEQFF,TGTGCCAGCAGCCCTCTAGTCACCGCCCTCAATGAGCAGTTCTTC
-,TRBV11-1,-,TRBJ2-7,CASSLAGVGYEQYF,TGTGCCAGCAGCTTAGCGGGAGTCGGCTACGAGCAGTACTTC
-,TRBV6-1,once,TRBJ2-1,CASSERGNEQFF,TGTGCCAGCAGTGAACGAGGGAATGAGCAGTTCTTC
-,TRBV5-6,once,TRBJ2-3,CASSLAGGVYF,TGTGCCAGCAGCTTGGCCGGCGGCGTGTATTTT
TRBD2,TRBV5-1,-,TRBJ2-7,CASSLLPSFRGAYEQYF,TGCGCCAGCAGCTTGCTTCCCTCTTTCCGGGGGGCCTACGAGCAGTACTTC
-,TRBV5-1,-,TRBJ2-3,CASSFVSRTTDTQYF,TGCGCCAGCAGCTTTGTCTCTAGGACGACAGATACGCAGTATTTT
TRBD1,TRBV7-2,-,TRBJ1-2,CASSLAKVRQGDYGYTF,TGTGCCAGCAGCTTAGCGAAGGTCCGGCAGGGGGACTATGGCTACACCTTC
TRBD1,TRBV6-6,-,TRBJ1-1,CASVGQGTEAFF,TGTGCCAGCGTAGGACAGGGAACTGAAGCTTTCTTT
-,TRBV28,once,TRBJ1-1,CASRDTHRRNTEAFF,TGTGCCAGCAGGGATACCCACAGGAGGAACACTGAAGCTTTCTTT
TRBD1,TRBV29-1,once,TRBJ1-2,CSVSTGDGYTF,TGCAGCGTTTCTACAGGGGATGGCTACACCTTC
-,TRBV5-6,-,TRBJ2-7,CASSLNSYSSYEQYF,TGTGCCAGCAGCTTAAACAGCTACAGCTCCTACGAGCAGTACTTC
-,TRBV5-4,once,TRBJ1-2,CASSFGTGRGYTF,TGTGCCAGCAGCTTCGGTACAGGACGTGGCTACACCTTC
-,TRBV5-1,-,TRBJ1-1,CASSLATWRGMNTEAFF,TGCGCCAGCAGCTTGGCCACGTGGAGGGGCATGAACACTGAAGCTTTCTTT
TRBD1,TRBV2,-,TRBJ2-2,CASSGQGAIGELFF,TGTGCCAGCAGCGGACAGGGGGCGATCGGGGAGCTGTTTTTT
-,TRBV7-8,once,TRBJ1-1,CASSLVVGGTEAFF,TGTGCCAGCAGCTTAGTCGTCGGGGGCACTGAAGCTTTCTTT